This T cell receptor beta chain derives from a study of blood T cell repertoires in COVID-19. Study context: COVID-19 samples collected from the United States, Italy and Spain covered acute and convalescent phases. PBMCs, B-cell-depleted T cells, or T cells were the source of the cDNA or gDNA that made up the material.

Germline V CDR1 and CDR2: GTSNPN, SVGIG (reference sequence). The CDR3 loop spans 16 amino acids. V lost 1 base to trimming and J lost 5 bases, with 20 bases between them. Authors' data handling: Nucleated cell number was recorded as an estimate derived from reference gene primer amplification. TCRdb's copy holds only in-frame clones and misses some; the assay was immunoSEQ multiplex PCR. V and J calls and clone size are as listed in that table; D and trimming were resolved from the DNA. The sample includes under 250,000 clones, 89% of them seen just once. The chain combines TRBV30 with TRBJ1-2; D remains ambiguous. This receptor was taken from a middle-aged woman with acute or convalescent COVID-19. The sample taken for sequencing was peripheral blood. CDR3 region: CAWSASLGRLWYGYTF. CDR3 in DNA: TGTGCCTGGAGTGCCTCCCTCGGAAGACTATGGTATGGCTACACCTTC.